These 21 T cell receptor beta chains were sequenced from one sample in a study of blood T cell repertoires in COVID-19. Repertoires were generated with immunoSEQ multiplex PCR, while TCRdb's copy carries only in-frame clones and drops some. The sample includes more than 110,000 clones, around 80% of them seen just once. Material: peripheral blood. These receptors were obtained from a woman over 75 in a cohort sampled during active or convalescent COVID-19.

The V gene is TRBV2, the J gene TRBJ2-1, with 9 nucleotides matching TRBD2. The CDR3 contains 15 residues. Looked up from germline, CDR1 is SNHLY and CDR2 is FYNNEI. The ends lost 9 bases at V and 7 bases at J; junction bases unmatched: 13. DNA for the CDR3: TGTGCCAGTGGACGGGATAGCGGGGGTTATAATGAGCAGTTCTTC. This encodes CASGRDSGGYNEQFF. Combining the CDR3 with reference TRBV2 and TRBJ2-1 gives the whole variable domain EPEVTQTPSHQVTQMGQEVILRCVPISNHLYFYWYRQILGQKVEFLVSFYNNEISEKSEIFDDQFSVERPDGSNFTLKIRSTKLEDSAMYFCASGRDSGGYNEQFFGPGTRLTVL.

The genes are TRBV18 and TRBJ2-3; no firm D call. CDR1 KGHSH and CDR2 LQKENI come from the germline V gene. CDR3 length equals 12 residues. Trimming pared 1 base from V and 5 bases from J, leaving 4 bases between. The CDR3 DNA follows: TGTGCCAGCTCACCACTAGTAGATACGCAGTATTTT. This encodes CASSPLVDTQYF. Full variable domain (remainder filled in from reference TRBV18 and TRBJ2-3): NAGVMQNPRHLVRRRGQEARLRCSPMKGHSHVYWYRQLPEEGLKFMVYLQKENIIDESGMPKERFSAEFPKEGPSILRIQQVVRGDSAAYFCASSPLVDTQYFGPGTRLTVL.

This chain connects TRBV28 to TRBJ1-3; no clear D gene. Germline V gene sequence: CDR1 MDHEN, CDR2 SYDVKM. This CDR3 is 15 amino acids long. The ends were cut back, 6 bases at V and 0 bases at J, with 12 bases in the middle. The CDR3 coding sequence is TGTGCCAGCAGCCCCCAGGTCGGCTCTGGAAACACCATATATTTT. Protein sequence: CASSPQVGSGNTIYF.

The CDR3 sequence is CASSKQGTTYEQYF. CDR3 bases: TGTGCCAGTAGTAAGCAGGGGACGACCTACGAGCAGTACTTC. The V call is TRBV19, the J call TRBJ2-7; tentative D call: TRBD1 (6 bases). CDR1 is LNHDA, CDR2 SQIVND, per germline (reference sequence). V was cut by 4 bases and J by 2 bases, with 12 bases left in between. CDR3 length equals 14 residues.

The CDR3 DNA sequence: TGCAGTGCTAGTCAATTAGGGGAAAGTCGCAATGAGCAGTTCTTC. Translating gives CSASQLGESRNEQFF. The chain carries TRBV20-1 and TRBJ2-1, with D possibly TRBD1 on 5 matching bases. The ends were cut back, 3 bases at V and 6 bases at J, with 18 bases in the middle. This CDR3 has 15 amino acids. CDR1 is DFQATT, CDR2 SNEGSKA, per germline (reference sequence).

This clone was seen a single time. The chain combines TRBV14 with TRBJ2-7; TRBD1 is a possible D gene (5 bases). The germline gives CDR1 SGHDN, CDR2 FVKESK. This CDR3 is 14 amino acids long. Trimming cost V 0 bases and J 1 base, with 7 bases left between them. In nucleotides, the CDR3 is TGTGCCAGCAGCCAAGAAAGGGGTTCCTACGAGCAGTACTTC. It codes for CASSQERGSYEQYF.

This chain links TRBV5-3 with TRBJ1-1; 9 nucleotides align to TRBD1. TRBV5-3 is treated as an ORF (open reading frame) with a function not yet certain. The CDR3 extends over 17 amino acids. The V and J ends lost 0 bases and 4 bases, in that order; junction bases with no gene match: 10. The CDR3 protein is CARSLVHRGLGGTEAFF. CDR3 nucleotides: TGTGCCAGAAGCTTGGTCCACAGGGGGCTGGGTGGCACTGAAGCTTTCTTT.

This clone was observed a handful of times. The CDR3 loop reads CASSSGNRDSYEQYV. CDR3 in DNA: TGTGCCAGCAGCTCGGGAAACAGGGATTCCTACGAGCAGTACGTC. This chain joins TRBV7-3 and TRBJ2-7; D is perhaps TRBD1 (6 bases). There are 15 residues in the CDR3. V gave up 4 bases and J gave up 1 base, with 14 bases separating them. Germline V gene sequence: CDR1 SGHTA, CDR2 FQGTGA.

The chain has TRBV30 and TRBJ1-2; D unresolved. Germline CDR1 is GTSNPN and CDR2 is SVGIG (reference sequence). The V end was cut by 3 bases, the J end by 1 base, with 6 bases between. This CDR3 has 12 amino acids. The CDR3 protein is CAWSRINYGYTF. The CDR3 bases are TGTGCCTGGAGCCGTATTAACTATGGCTACACCTTC.

The chain is built from TRBV15 and TRBJ1-2, with 7 bases aligning to TRBD1. Trimming removed 1 base from V and 4 bases from J; junction bases left unmatched: 3. Germline assignment: CDR1 LNHNV and CDR2 YYDKDF (reference sequence). This CDR3 has 14 residues. In DNA form, the CDR3 reads TGTGCCACCAGCAGAGCGACAGGGCCCTATGGCTACACCTTC. It translates to CATSRATGPYGYTF.

The chain recombines TRBV5-1 with TRBJ1-4, with 7 nucleotides matching TRBD1. The CDR3 sequence is 15 residues long. Germline CDR1 and CDR2: SGHRS and YFSETQ. V was clipped by 2 bases and J by 8 bases; unmatched bases: 9. This CDR3 reads CASSFRGPRGEKLFF. The CDR3 coding sequence is TGCGCCAGCAGCTTTAGGGGGCCCCGTGGAGAAAAACTGTTTTTT.

The genes are TRBV5-4 and TRBJ1-2; a possible D gene is TRBD1 (5 bases). This CDR3 has 13 residues. The V gene's germline CDR1 is SGHNT and CDR2 YYREEE (reference sequence). With 5 bases removed from V and 2 bases from J, the gap between germline ends came to 10 bases. CDR3 region: CASSPAGNYGYTF. The CDR3 nucleotides are TGTGCCAGCAGTCCTGCAGGGAACTATGGCTACACCTTC.

The gene calls are TRBV21-1 and TRBJ2-7; TRBD2 is the table's D call and was not checked against the DNA. TRBV21-1 is listed as a pseudogene. CDR3 size: 12 residues. In nucleotides, the CDR3 is TGTGCCAGCAGCAAAGTCGAGAACGAGCAGTACTTC. Its translation is CASSKVENEQYF.

The chain employs TRBV14 and TRBJ2-2; D might be TRBD1 (6 bases). Trimming left V 6 bases short and J 0 bases short, with 11 bases between. Germline V gives CDR1 SGHDN, CDR2 FVKESK. The CDR3 has 15 amino acids. For the CDR3, the DNA is TGTGCCAGCAGGCCACAGGGTTCGAACACCGGGGAGCTGTTTTTT. Translation: CASRPQGSNTGELFF. The whole variable domain, remainder taken from reference TRBV14 and TRBJ2-2, is EAGVTQFPSHSVIEKGQTVTLRCDPISGHDNLYWYRRVMGKEIKFLLHFVKESKQDESGMPNNRFLAERTGGTYSTLKVQPAELEDSGVYFCASRPQGSNTGELFFGEGSRLTVL.

The V gene is TRBV30, the J gene TRBJ1-6; 9 bases agree with TRBD1. V was pared by 8 bases and J by 7 bases, with 9 bases of the junction left unmatched. Germline V gene sequence: CDR1 GTSNPN, CDR2 SVGIG (reference sequence). The CDR3 has 14 residues. CDR3 sequence: CAVNPGTGNSPLHF. The CDR3 DNA reads as TGTGCCGTAAACCCCGGGACAGGGAATTCACCCCTCCACTTT.

The chain joins TRBV18 to TRBJ2-3; maybe TRBD1 (6 bases). Deletions cut 2 bases from V and 5 bases from J, with 14 bases between. The CDR3 covers 15 residues. Per the germline V gene, CDR1 is KGHSH and CDR2 is LQKENI. CDR3 amino acids: CASSPKRAGVDTQYF. The CDR3 region has the DNA TGTGCCAGCTCACCAAAGAGGGCAGGGGTAGATACGCAGTATTTT. The complete variable domain, with remaining parts taken from reference TRBV18 and TRBJ2-3, reads NAGVMQNPRHLVRRRGQEARLRCSPMKGHSHVYWYRQLPEEGLKFMVYLQKENIIDESGMPKERFSAEFPKEGPSILRIQQVVRGDSAAYFCASSPKRAGVDTQYFGPGTRLTVL.

The rearrangement joins TRBV4-2 to TRBJ1-1; maybe TRBD1 (6 bases). V was clipped by 0 bases and J by 7 bases, with 9 bases between them. Germline V gives CDR1 LGHNA, CDR2 YNFKEQ. The CDR3 length is 13 residues. The CDR3 nucleotides read TGTGCCAGCAGCCAAGAAGGACAGCGTGAAGCTTTCTTT. As protein: CASSQEGQREAFF.

V gene TRBV5-1 combines with J gene TRBJ2-1, with a possible D match to TRBD1 (5 bases). CDR3 length equals 13 residues. V gave up 2 bases and J gave up 12 bases, with 15 bases separating them. The germline gives CDR1 SGHRS, CDR2 YFSETQ. CDR3 in DNA: TGCGCCAGCAGCTTAGACATCGTAAGGGGGCAGTTCTTC. Amino acid sequence: CASSLDIVRGQFF.

The chain joins TRBV30 to TRBJ2-1, with a weak D call TRBD1 (5 bases). Trimming removed 1 base at V and 3 bases at J, with 10 bases between. There are 14 residues in the CDR3. Germline V gene sequence: CDR1 GTSNPN, CDR2 SVGIG (reference sequence). The CDR3 region is CAWSGTPYYNEQFF. CDR3 nucleotides: TGTGCCTGGAGTGGGACACCCTACTACAATGAGCAGTTCTTC.

V is TRBV19 and J is TRBJ1-4; D gene unclear. The CDR3 length is 15 residues. CDR1 and CDR2 from the germline V gene are LNHDA and SQIVND (reference sequence). V lost 4 bases and J 0 bases, leaving 9 bases between the germline ends. The CDR3 DNA follows: TGTGCCAGTAGTAAATTGACTGCAACTAATGAAAAACTGTTTTTT. It specifies CASSKLTATNEKLFF. Using reference TRBV19 and TRBJ1-4 for the parts outside the CDR3, the full variable domain is DGGITQSPKYLFRKEGQNVTLSCEQNLNHDAMYWYRQDPGQGLRLIYYSQIVNDFQKGDIAEGYSVSREKKESFPLTVTSAQKNPTAFYLCASSKLTATNEKLFFGSGTQLSVL.

The sample holds a few counts of this clone. The gene calls are TRBV2 and TRBJ1-2; D not resolved. Per germline, CDR1 SNHLY and CDR2 FYNNEI. The V end was cut by 1 base, the J end by 5 bases, with 14 bases between. The CDR3 spans 15 residues. CDR3 residues: CASSEGMGAAYGYTF. The CDR3 DNA sequence: TGTGCCAGCAGTGAAGGTATGGGTGCGGCGTATGGCTACACCTTC.